This TCR beta chain was recorded in a study of beta chain features in type 1 diabetes. Expressed TCRB transcripts were sequenced because the isolated RNA had all been reverse transcribed beforehand. The repertoire was sequenced with immunoSEQ multiplex PCR; TCRdb's copy has only in-frame clones and lacks some. The sample carries around 320,000 clones, approximately 14% recorded once. Findings of the study overall: Individuals with type 1 diabetes displayed fewer insertions and more deletions at VDJ junctions.

Concerning this clone: The antigen is unknown.

The ends lost 5 bases at V and 4 bases at J; junction bases unmatched: 8. Germline V CDR1 and CDR2: LNHDA, SQIVND (reference sequence). CDR3 length equals 16 residues. The sequence derives from a man aged 30-40 years in good health. The source material was central memory CD4+ T cells from blood. V usage is TRBV19 and J usage is TRBJ2-2, with TRBD1 matching 9 bases. For the CDR3, the DNA is TGTGCCAGTAGTGAACCGGGACAGGGTGGCACCGGGGAGCTGTTTTTT. It yields the protein CASSEPGQGGTGELFF.